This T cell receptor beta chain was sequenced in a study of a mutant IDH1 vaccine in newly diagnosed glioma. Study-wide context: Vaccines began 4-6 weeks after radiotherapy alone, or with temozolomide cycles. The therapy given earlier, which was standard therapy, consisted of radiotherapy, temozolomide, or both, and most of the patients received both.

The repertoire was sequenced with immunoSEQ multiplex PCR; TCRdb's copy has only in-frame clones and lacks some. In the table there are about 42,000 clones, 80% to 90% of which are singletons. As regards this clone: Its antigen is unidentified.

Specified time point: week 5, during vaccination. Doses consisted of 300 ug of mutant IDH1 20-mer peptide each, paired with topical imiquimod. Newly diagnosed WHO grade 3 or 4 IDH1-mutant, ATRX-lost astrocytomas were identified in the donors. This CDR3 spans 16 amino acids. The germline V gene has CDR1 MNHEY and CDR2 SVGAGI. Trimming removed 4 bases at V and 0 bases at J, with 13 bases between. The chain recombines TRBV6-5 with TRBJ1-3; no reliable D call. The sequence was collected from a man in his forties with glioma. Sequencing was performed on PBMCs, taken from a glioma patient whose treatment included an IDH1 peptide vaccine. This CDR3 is CASSSPTGSSGNTIYF. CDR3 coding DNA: TGTGCCAGCAGTTCCCCGACGGGGAGCTCTGGAAACACCATATATTTT.